The 31 T cell receptor beta chains below come from one sample, sequenced in a study of T-cell reconstitution after alpha-beta-depleted transplantation in children. Unique molecular identifiers were used to barcode this TCRbeta library. TCRdb processed the PCR reads anew with MiXCR; each CDR3 protein has one entry. The sample holds approximately 510,000 distinct CDR3 sequences, 15% to 20% seen once. The sample was PBMCs from the stem cell graft donor, taken from the stem cell graft. All receptors come from a human donor who donated a stem cell graft to a child with acute lymphoblastic leukemia.

V is TRBV27 and J is TRBJ2-4; D gene ambiguous. Trimming took 5 bases from V and 0 from J, leaving 14 bases between them. CDR1 is MNHEY and CDR2 is SMNVEV in the germline V gene (reference sequence). The CDR3 is 16 amino acids. CDR3 loop: CASSPRDKLAKNIQYF. For the CDR3, the DNA is TGTGCCAGCAGTCCCAGAGACAAACTAGCCAAAAACATTCAGTACTTC.

The chain couples TRBV11-1 to TRBJ2-3; 8 bases are a match to TRBD2. Losses at the gene ends were 5 bases for V and 6 bases for J; bases not matched to a gene: 19. Germline V gives CDR1 SGHAT, CDR2 FQDESV (reference sequence). The length of the CDR3 is 18 residues. CDR3 nucleotides: TGTGCCAGCAGCCTCACGGCCCTAGGACTAGCTGAGATGGATACGCAGTATTTT. It yields the protein CASSLTALGLAEMDTQYF.

This clonotype has more than one count but fewer than ten. The chain uses TRBV7-9 and TRBJ1-2; D gene ambiguous. The germline V and J ends were trimmed by 7 bases and 8 bases, with 17 bases remaining between them. The CDR3 consists of 13 residues. CDR1 is SEHNR, CDR2 FQNEAQ, per germline (reference sequence). In DNA, the CDR3 is TGTGCCAGCACCTTTGGACGGACGGCCGGCTACACCTTC. Its protein is CASTFGRTAGYTF.

The CDR3, as DNA: TGCAGTGCTAGCAAGGGGGAGGAGCAGTACTTC. Its translation is CSASKGEEQYF. This chain connects TRBV20-1 to TRBJ2-7, with a possible D match to TRBD1 (6 bases). Germline V gene sequence: CDR1 DFQATT, CDR2 SNEGSKA (reference sequence). CDR3 size: 11 residues. Trimming cost V 3 bases and J 7 bases, with 10 bases left between them.

V gene TRBV24-1 combines with J gene TRBJ2-7; D remains ambiguous. Trimming shortened V by 4 bases and J by 3 bases, and 6 bases separated the two germline ends. The length of the CDR3 is 12 residues. Germline V gene lookup returns CDR1 KGHDR and CDR2 SFDVKD. The CDR3 loop is CATSETNYEQYF. The CDR3 region has the DNA TGTGCCACCAGTGAGACCAACTACGAGCAGTACTTC.

The J gene is TRBJ2-4, the V gene TRBV12-3 or TRBV12-4; 7 nucleotides agree with TRBD2. The CDR3 has 14 amino acids. Germline trimming cut 1 base from V and 6 bases from J; bases unmatched to any gene: 3. CDR3 DNA: TGTGCCAGCAGTTTAGGAGCGGGATTAAACATTCAGTACTTC. The encoded protein is CASSLGAGLNIQYF.

In this sample, this clonotype turned up a few times. V usage is TRBV10-2 and J usage is TRBJ2-7; D is perhaps TRBD1 or TRBD2 (6 bases each). The germline V gene encodes CDR1 WSHSY and CDR2 SAAADI. Deletions cut 3 bases from V and 5 bases from J, with 11 bases between. The CDR3 extends over 13 amino acids. This CDR3 reads CASSDRGGNEQYF. The CDR3 DNA reads as TGCGCCAGCAGTGACAGGGGCGGGAACGAGCAGTACTTC.

This clonotype was detected a few times. V usage is TRBV9 and J usage is TRBJ2-3; the D gene is possibly TRBD2 (6 bases). The V gene lost 3 bases and the J gene lost 0 bases, with 14 bases spanning the gap. Germline values: CDR1 SGDLS, CDR2 YYNGEE. This CDR3 spans 16 amino acids. The CDR3 here is CASSGGLVTSTDTQYF. The CDR3 DNA follows: TGTGCCAGCAGCGGGGGACTCGTAACTAGCACAGATACGCAGTATTTT.

The chain joins TRBV27 to TRBJ2-3; weak D call: TRBD2 (5 bases). The CDR3 is made up of 18 amino acids. Trimming shortened V by 3 bases and J by 2 bases, and 21 bases separated the two germline ends. CDR1 MNHEY and CDR2 SMNVEV come from the germline V gene (reference sequence). CDR3 residues: CASSFDSGLSGFTDTQYF. The CDR3 DNA follows: TGTGCCAGCAGTTTCGACTCCGGACTGTCCGGATTCACAGATACGCAGTATTTT.

The chain employs TRBV5-1 and TRBJ1-1, with TRBD1 as a possible D gene (5 bases). This CDR3 spans 15 amino acids. Trimming removed 4 bases at V and 0 bases at J, with 13 bases between. The germline CDR1 and CDR2 sequences are SGHRS and YFSETQ. The chain's CDR3 is CASSDRSSMNTEAFF. In DNA form, the CDR3 reads TGCGCCAGCAGCGACAGATCTTCCATGAACACTGAAGCTTTCTTT.

This clonotype showed up just a few times. The chain employs TRBV20-1 and TRBJ1-6; 8 nucleotides match TRBD1. The germline gives CDR1 DFQATT, CDR2 SNEGSKA (reference sequence). Trimming removed 1 base from V and 9 bases from J; junction bases left unmatched: 11. The CDR3 spans 16 residues. The CDR3 region has the DNA TGCAGTGCTAGAGCGACAGGGGTCTCCTTTCGTTCACCCCTCCACTTT. This codes for CSARATGVSFRSPLHF.

This clonotype was counted between two and nine times. This sequence joins TRBV28 and TRBJ2-3; tentative D call: TRBD2 (5 bases). The CDR3 sequence is 16 residues long. Looked up from germline, CDR1 is MDHEN and CDR2 is SYDVKM. V gave up 6 bases and J gave up 1 base, with 17 bases separating them. The CDR3 DNA reads as TGTGCCAGCAGCAACCGGGGAACTAGAGGCACAGATACGCAGTATTTT. Translated, it gives CASSNRGTRGTDTQYF.

This clonotype has more than one count but fewer than ten. The J gene is TRBJ1-1, the V gene TRBV29-1, with D tentatively TRBD1 (5 bases). This CDR3 spans 11 amino acids. CDR1 and CDR2 from the germline V gene are SQVTM and ANQGSEA. V lost 7 bases and J lost 7, with 13 bases in between. The CDR3 protein is CSGDGGNEAFF. CDR3 bases: TGCAGCGGGGATGGGGGTAATGAAGCTTTCTTT.

This clonotype was recorded a few times. The chain uses TRBV29-1 and TRBJ2-2, with D perhaps TRBD1 (6 bases). The germline V gene encodes CDR1 SQVTM and CDR2 ANQGSEA. This CDR3 comprises 12 residues. The V and J ends lost 4 bases and 5 bases respectively, with 8 bases between them. The CDR3 nucleotides read TGCAGCGTTGGGGGGCGGACCGGGGAGCTGTTTTTT. Residues: CSVGGRTGELFF.

The gene calls are TRBV5-1 and TRBJ2-7; 7 positions match TRBD1. The CDR3 sequence is 15 residues long. The germline V gene encodes CDR1 SGHRS and CDR2 YFSETQ. V was pared by 4 bases and J by 1 base, with 8 bases of the junction left unmatched. The chain's CDR3 is CASSLTTGWSYEQYF. Written as DNA, the CDR3 is TGCGCCAGCAGCCTGACGACAGGGTGGTCCTACGAGCAGTACTTC.

The chain uses TRBV29-1 and TRBJ2-5, with D possibly being TRBD2 (7 bases). This CDR3 has 12 residues. Trimming stripped 7 bases from V and 4 bases from J, with 13 bases between. Germline V gene lookup returns CDR1 SQVTM and CDR2 ANQGSEA. CDR3 loop: CSAPRGAETQYF. In DNA, the CDR3 is TGCAGCGCCCCCCGGGGGGCAGAGACCCAGTACTTC.

The V and J genes are TRBV5-1 and TRBJ2-3; D remains unclear. V lost 0 bases, J lost 6 bases, and 8 bases lay in between. The germline CDR1 and CDR2 sequences are SGHRS and YFSETQ. The CDR3 length is 13 residues. CDR3 nucleotides: TGCGCCAGCAGCTTGGAATCTCCGGATACGCAGTATTTT. Amino acid sequence: CASSLESPDTQYF.

This clonotype was found a few times. J is TRBJ2-4 and V is TRBV12-3 or TRBV12-4, with D unresolved. V lost 4 bases and J 3 bases, leaving 13 bases between the germline ends. This CDR3 spans 15 amino acids. CDR3 loop: CASSSSMDSKNIQYF. The CDR3 bases are TGTGCCAGCAGTTCTAGTATGGATAGCAAAAACATTCAGTACTTC.

This clonotype was seen many times. The rearrangement uses TRBV5-1 and TRBJ2-3; D gene ambiguous. The germline V gene encodes CDR1 SGHRS and CDR2 YFSETQ. V was clipped by 1 base and J by 6 bases, with 9 bases between them. CDR3 length: 13 residues. CDR3 residues: CASSLIRADTQYF. Written as DNA, the CDR3 is TGCGCCAGCAGCTTGATCAGAGCGGATACGCAGTATTTT.

The rearrangement links TRBV9 to TRBJ2-2, with 7 bases lining up with TRBD1. The CDR3 runs to 15 residues. V dropped 3 bases and J dropped 6; count of bases not matched to a gene: 8. Germline V gene lookup returns CDR1 SGDLS and CDR2 YYNGEE. CDR3 loop: CASSAETGDAGELFF. The CDR3, as DNA: TGTGCCAGCAGCGCCGAAACAGGGGATGCCGGGGAGCTGTTTTTT.

This clonotype was seen more than once but under ten times. The genes are TRBV12-3 or TRBV12-4 and TRBJ2-1; D perhaps matches TRBD1 (6 bases). The CDR3 is 10 residues long. CDR3 protein: CSTGTNEQFF. Here the CDR3 DNA reads TGTAGCACAGGGACAAATGAGCAGTTCTTC.

The chain employs TRBV7-2 and TRBJ2-7; maybe TRBD1 (6 bases). V gave up 4 bases and J gave up 0 bases, with 13 bases separating them. The CDR3 has 15 amino acids. Germline CDR1 is SGHTA and CDR2 is FQGNSA. The CDR3 coding sequence is TGTGCCAGCAGCTCTAGGACAGCCAACTCCTACGAGCAGTACTTC. Residues: CASSSRTANSYEQYF.

The rearrangement links TRBV19 to TRBJ2-7; TRBD1 aligns across 7 bases. CDR1 LNHDA and CDR2 SQIVND come from the germline V gene (reference sequence). Trimming at V came to 5 bases and at J to 2 bases, leaving 9 bases not matched to a gene. The CDR3 is 15 residues long. CDR3 nucleotide sequence: TGTGCCAGTAGTGCACCGGGACAGTCGGCCTACGAGCAGTACTTC. Its translation is CASSAPGQSAYEQYF.

This clonotype was detected a few times. The chain uses TRBV12-3 or TRBV12-4 and TRBJ2-3; D is perhaps TRBD1 (6 bases). Between the trimmed V and J ends, which lost 5 bases and 3 bases, there was a span of 12 bases. The CDR3 sequence is 14 residues long. The CDR3 DNA sequence: TGTGCCAGCAGTCAAACAGGGTGGACAGATACGCAGTATTTT. Translated: CASSQTGWTDTQYF.

This clonotype was counted many times. The chain couples TRBV7-2 to TRBJ1-4; possibly TRBD1 for D (6 bases). Between the trimmed V and J ends, which lost 5 bases and 2 bases, there was a span of 18 bases. The CDR3 is made up of 17 amino acids. The V gene's germline CDR1 is SGHTA and CDR2 FQGNSA. The CDR3 loop reads CASSPRGRGRTNEKLFF. Here the CDR3 DNA reads TGTGCCAGCAGCCCCCGGGGCAGGGGAAGGACTAATGAAAAACTGTTTTTT.

This chain connects TRBV6-1 to TRBJ2-1; 7 bases line up with TRBD2. The CDR3 length is 13 residues. CDR1 is MNHNS and CDR2 is SASEGT in the germline V gene. J was trimmed by 8 bases and V by 11 bases; bases with no gene match: 12. The CDR3 region has the DNA TGTGCCGCGCAGGGCTGGGAGGGCGATGAGCAGTTCTTC. It yields the protein CAAQGWEGDEQFF.

This clonotype was observed a few times. The V and J genes are TRBV7-8 and TRBJ2-1, with 11 bases matching TRBD2. CDR1 is SGHVS and CDR2 is FQNEAQ in the germline V gene. The CDR3 consists of 16 residues. The trim removed 2 bases at V and 4 bases at J, leaving 4 bases unmatched. The DNA of the CDR3 is TGTGCCAGCAGCTTATGGGTAGCGGGGGGGTACAATGAGCAGTTCTTC. Residues: CASSLWVAGGYNEQFF.

V and J are TRBV20-1 and TRBJ1-2; D is unclear. CDR1 and CDR2 from the germline V gene are DFQATT and SNEGSKA (reference sequence). Trimming took off 1 base at V and 7 bases at J, with 10 bases between the two ends. CDR3 length: 12 residues. The CDR3 here is CSARVEGFGYTF. In DNA form, the CDR3 reads TGCAGTGCTAGAGTTGAAGGGTTTGGCTACACCTTC.

This clonotype appeared a few times. The chain has TRBV20-1 and TRBJ1-1; TRBD1 might be the D (5 bases). Trimming took 0 bases from V and 3 from J, leaving 11 bases between them. The V gene's germline CDR1 is DFQATT and CDR2 SNEGSKA (reference sequence). This CDR3 has 14 residues. The CDR3 region is CSARDDRGYTEAFF. Written as DNA, the CDR3 is TGCAGTGCTAGAGATGATCGGGGCTACACTGAAGCTTTCTTT.

This clonotype was counted only a few times. The gene calls are TRBV7-9 and TRBJ2-1; D is uncertain. Trimming pared 4 bases from V and 11 bases from J, leaving 15 bases between. From germline, CDR1 is SEHNR and CDR2 FQNEAQ (reference sequence). The CDR3 is 13 residues long. In nucleotides, the CDR3 is TGTGCCAGCAGCTCGTCCTTTCAGGCCCAGCAGTTCTTC. Its protein product is CASSSSFQAQQFF.

The chain has TRBV12-3 or TRBV12-4 and TRBJ1-5, with 8 bases aligning to TRBD1. V was clipped by 5 bases and J by 3 bases; unmatched bases: 6. The CDR3 extends over 15 amino acids. CDR3 protein: CASSPYRGDNQPQHF. The CDR3, as DNA: TGTGCCAGCAGTCCGTACAGGGGGGACAATCAGCCCCAGCATTTT.